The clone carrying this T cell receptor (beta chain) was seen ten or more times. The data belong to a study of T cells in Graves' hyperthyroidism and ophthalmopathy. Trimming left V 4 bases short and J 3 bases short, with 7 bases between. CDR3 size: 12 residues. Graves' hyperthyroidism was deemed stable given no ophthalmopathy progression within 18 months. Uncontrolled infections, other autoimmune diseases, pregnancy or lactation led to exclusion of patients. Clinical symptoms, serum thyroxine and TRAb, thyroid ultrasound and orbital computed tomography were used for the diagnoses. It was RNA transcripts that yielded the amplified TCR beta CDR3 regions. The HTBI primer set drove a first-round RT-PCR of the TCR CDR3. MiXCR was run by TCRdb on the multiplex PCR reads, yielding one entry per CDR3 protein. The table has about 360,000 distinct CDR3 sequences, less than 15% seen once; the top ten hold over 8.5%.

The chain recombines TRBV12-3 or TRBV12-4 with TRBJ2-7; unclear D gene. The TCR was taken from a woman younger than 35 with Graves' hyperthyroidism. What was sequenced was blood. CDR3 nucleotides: TGTGCCAGCAGTTCTGCACACTACGAGCAGTACTTC. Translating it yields CASSSAHYEQYF.